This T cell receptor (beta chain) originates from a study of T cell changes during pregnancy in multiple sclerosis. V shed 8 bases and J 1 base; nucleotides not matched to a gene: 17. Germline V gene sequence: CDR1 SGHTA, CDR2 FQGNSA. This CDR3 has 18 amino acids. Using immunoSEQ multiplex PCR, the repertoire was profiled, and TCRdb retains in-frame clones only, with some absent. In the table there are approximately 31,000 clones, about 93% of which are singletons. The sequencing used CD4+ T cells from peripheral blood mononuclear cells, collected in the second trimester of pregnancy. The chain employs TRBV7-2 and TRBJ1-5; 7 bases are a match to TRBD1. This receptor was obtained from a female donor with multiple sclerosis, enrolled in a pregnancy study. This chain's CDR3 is CASRPTGQGVFSNQPQHF. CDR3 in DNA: TGTGCCAGCCGCCCGACCGGGCAGGGGGTTTTCAGCAATCAGCCCCAGCATTTT.